The source of this TCR beta chain is a study of blood T cells in healthy people across ages. V lost 3 bases to trimming and J lost 5 bases, with 17 bases between them. Per germline, CDR1 MDHEN and CDR2 SYDVKM. The CDR3 spans 16 residues. Extraction yielded at least 5 micrograms of total RNA per sample. General observations from the study: While age rose, TCR beta diversity per million T cells dropped in a roughly linear way.

Combining a sample-barcoded 5' primer with a J-beta primer mix, a second PCR ran for 7 to 11 cycles. A single record per CDR3 protein comes from TCRdb applying MiXCR to the 5' RACE reads. The data hold hundreds of thousands of distinct CDR3 sequences, with roughly half observed a single time. This clonotype was detected a few times. Its cognate antigen is unknown. Sample: blood. The TCR sequence derives from a man aged 55-75 years in good health. The rearrangement joins TRBV28 to TRBJ1-5, with TRBD1 as a possible D gene (5 bases). The CDR3 here is CASSFAGHHPDQPQHF. CDR3 DNA: TGTGCCAGCAGTTTTGCCGGACACCACCCCGATCAGCCCCAGCATTTT.